The rows below give T cell receptor beta chains drawn from one sample of a study of CD8+CD57+ T cells in acquired aplastic anemia. TCRdb recomputed calls from the reads with MiXCR, one row per CDR3 protein. The sample lists over 150,000 distinct CDR3 sequences, 40% to 55% seen once, with roughly 3.1% in the top ten. Sequencing used sorted CD4+, CD8+, or CD8+CD57+ T cells (not recorded which) from PBMCs. These receptors all come from a human donor with aplastic anemia. Both conserved end residues are part of each CDR3. D genes are given only for firm matches. Size tells how often a clone was seen (once, few, many) or the class of an expanded clone, and some rows leave it out.

length: 16; V: TRBV6-1; size: many; J: TRBJ2-2; D: TRBD1; CDR3: CASSDLRTGNTGELFF; DNA: TGTGCCAGCAGTGATTTGCGGACAGGGAACACCGGGGAGCTGTTTTTT
length: 15; V: TRBV7-9; size: -; J: TRBJ2-7; D: -; CDR3: CASREGQLSSYEQYF; DNA: TGTGCCAGCAGGGAGGGACAGTTGAGCTCCTACGAGCAGTACTTC
length: 14; V: TRBV12-5; size: few; J: TRBJ1-3; D: -; CDR3: CASGLVTPAATIYF; DNA: TGTGCTAGTGGTTTGGTAACTCCGGCGGCCACCATATATTTT
length: 13; V: TRBV4-2; size: many; J: TRBJ2-2; D: -; CDR3: CASSRPEGGELFF; DNA: TGTGCCAGCAGCCGCCCCGAGGGTGGGGAGCTGTTTTTT
length: 15; V: TRBV5-4; size: many; J: TRBJ2-5; D: -; CDR3: CASSVGFRAGETQYF; DNA: TGTGCCAGCAGCGTAGGGTTCAGAGCAGGGGAGACCCAGTACTTC
length: 15; V: TRBV5-4; size: many; J: TRBJ1-2; D: -; CDR3: CASSTDSTLDYGYTF; DNA: TGTGCCAGCAGCACCGACAGTACCCTAGACTATGGCTACACCTTC
length: 16; V: TRBV6-5; size: few; J: TRBJ2-5; D: -; CDR3: CASSPRLAVYQETQYF; DNA: TGTGCCAGCAGCCCGAGGCTAGCAGTGTACCAAGAGACCCAGTACTTC
length: 14; V: TRBV20-1; size: many; J: TRBJ2-5; D: -; CDR3: CSASSTIRQETQYF; DNA: TGCAGTGCTAGTTCGACTATTAGACAAGAGACCCAGTACTTC
length: 14; V: TRBV2; size: -; J: TRBJ2-7; D: -; CDR3: CASSITAFSYEQYF; DNA: TGTGCCAGCAGCATCACCGCCTTCTCCTACGAGCAGTACTTC
length: 12; V: TRBV7-2; size: many; J: TRBJ2-5; D: -; CDR3: CASSLGWETQYF; DNA: TGTGCCAGCAGCTTAGGTTGGGAGACCCAGTACTTC
length: 16; V: TRBV9; size: -; J: TRBJ2-7; D: TRBD2; CDR3: CASSVAPSGRLYEQYF; DNA: TGTGCCAGCAGCGTAGCCCCTAGCGGGAGGCTCTACGAGCAGTACTTC
length: 13; V: TRBV19; size: -; J: TRBJ2-7; D: TRBD1; CDR3: CASSTGTGSEQYF; DNA: TGTGCCAGTAGTACGGGGACAGGTAGCGAGCAGTACTTC
length: 19; V: TRBV20-1; size: -; J: TRBJ2-5; D: TRBD2; CDR3: CSARDQRLAGGFYQKTQYF; DNA: TGCAGTGCTAGAGATCAGAGATTAGCGGGGGGGTTCTACCAAAAGACCCAGTACTTC
length: 14; V: TRBV2; size: once; J: TRBJ1-5; D: TRBD1; CDR3: CASGEGTGNQPQHF; DNA: TGTGCCAGTGGGGAAGGGACAGGGAATCAGCCCCAGCATTTT
length: 14; V: TRBV6-1; size: many; J: TRBJ2-7; D: TRBD1; CDR3: CATQRDRVTYEQYF; DNA: TGTGCCACCCAACGGGACAGAGTTACCTACGAGCAGTACTTC
length: 13; V: TRBV9; size: many; J: TRBJ1-6; D: -; CDR3: CASSVVGEVPLHF; DNA: TGTGCCAGCAGCGTAGTTGGCGAAGTCCCCCTCCACTTT
length: 13; V: TRBV10-3; size: -; J: TRBJ2-7; D: TRBD1; CDR3: CAIGGTGIYEQYF; DNA: TGTGCCATCGGGGGGACAGGGATCTACGAGCAGTACTTC
length: 16; V: TRBV12-3/TRBV12-4; size: many; J: TRBJ1-2; D: TRBD1; CDR3: CASSRDRARANYGYTF; DNA: TGTGCCAGCAGTCGGGACAGGGCCCGAGCTAACTATGGCTACACCTTC
length: 13; V: TRBV14; size: many; J: TRBJ1-1; D: -; CDR3: CASSQDLRLTVVF; DNA: TGTGCCAGCAGCCAAGATCTTAGATTGACGGTGGTCTTT
length: 15; V: TRBV7-6; size: -; J: TRBJ2-5; D: -; CDR3: CASSSQGGLRETQYF; DNA: TGTGCCAGCAGTTCACAGGGAGGGTTGCGTGAGACCCAGTACTTC
length: 14; V: TRBV7-2; size: -; J: TRBJ2-7; D: TRBD1; CDR3: CASSLPGQGGEQYF; DNA: TGTGCCAGCAGCCTTCCGGGACAGGGTGGCGAGCAGTACTTC
length: 13; V: TRBV7-9; size: many; J: TRBJ2-7; D: -; CDR3: CALAQEGDYEQYF; DNA: TGTGCCCTAGCCCAAGAGGGGGATTACGAGCAGTACTTC
length: 15; V: TRBV24-1; size: -; J: TRBJ1-2; D: TRBD1; CDR3: CATSDRDRGQDGYTF; DNA: TGTGCCACCAGTGATAGGGACAGGGGGCAGGATGGCTACACCTTC
length: 14; V: TRBV24-1; size: few; J: TRBJ2-1; D: -; CDR3: CATGPGGTGNEQFF; DNA: TGTGCCACCGGACCTGGTGGGACCGGTAATGAGCAGTTCTTC
length: 16; V: TRBV2; size: many; J: TRBJ2-1; D: TRBD2; CDR3: CASSDRAGVTPNEQFF; DNA: TGTGCCAGCAGTGATAGGGCGGGAGTTACCCCTAATGAGCAGTTCTTC
length: 11; V: TRBV25-1; size: -; J: TRBJ2-1; D: -; CDR3: CASSGRNEQFF; DNA: TGTGCCAGCAGTGGTAGGAATGAGCAGTTCTTC
length: 15; V: TRBV24-1; size: few; J: TRBJ2-5; D: TRBD2; CDR3: CATSEGGGYQETQYF; DNA: TGTGCCACCAGTGAGGGGGGGGGATACCAAGAGACCCAGTACTTC
length: 15; V: TRBV12-5; size: few; J: TRBJ2-2; D: -; CDR3: CASVLQGFDTGELFF; DNA: TGTGCTAGTGTATTACAGGGTTTTGACACCGGGGAGCTGTTTTTT
length: 12; V: TRBV30; size: many; J: TRBJ1-2; D: -; CDR3: CAWRRDNYGYTF; DNA: TGTGCCTGGAGGCGGGACAACTATGGCTACACCTTC
length: 14; V: TRBV7-6; size: -; J: TRBJ2-2; D: -; CDR3: CASSPTPNPGELFF; DNA: TGTGCCAGCAGCCCGACTCCTAACCCCGGGGAGCTGTTTTTT
length: 20; V: TRBV11-1; size: many; J: TRBJ2-3; D: TRBD2; CDR3: CASSFGGSSGRSPRTDTQYF; DNA: TGTGCCAGCAGCTTTGGAGGGTCTAGCGGGAGGTCCCCCCGCACAGATACGCAGTATTTT
length: 15; V: TRBV2; size: -; J: TRBJ1-5; D: -; CDR3: CASMTQGGSNQPQHF; DNA: TGTGCCAGCATGACACAGGGAGGGAGCAATCAGCCCCAGCATTTT
length: 14; V: TRBV30; size: few; J: TRBJ1-3; D: -; CDR3: CAWTLTASGNTIYF; DNA: TGTGCCTGGACCCTGACAGCCTCTGGAAACACCATATATTTT
length: 15; V: TRBV27; size: few; J: TRBJ2-3; D: -; CDR3: CASKTPTDFTDTQYF; DNA: TGTGCCAGCAAAACCCCGACAGATTTCACAGATACGCAGTATTTT
length: 14; V: TRBV29-1; size: -; J: TRBJ2-7; D: -; CDR3: CSVASGASSYEQYF; DNA: TGCAGCGTTGCGAGTGGGGCGAGCTCCTACGAGCAGTACTTC
length: 14; V: TRBV19; size: many; J: TRBJ1-2; D: -; CDR3: CASSTLDSNYGYTF; DNA: TGTGCCAGTAGTACTCTGGACAGTAACTATGGCTACACCTTC
length: 15; V: TRBV15; size: -; J: TRBJ2-1; D: -; CDR3: CATSRDGLSYNEQFF; DNA: TGTGCCACCAGCAGAGATGGGCTCTCCTACAATGAGCAGTTCTTC
length: 15; V: TRBV24-1; size: -; J: TRBJ2-7; D: TRBD2; CDR3: CAASSLLRGDYEQYF; DNA: TGTGCCGCCAGCAGCTTGTTGCGGGGGGACTACGAGCAGTACTTC
length: 15; V: TRBV19; size: -; J: TRBJ1-6; D: TRBD1; CDR3: CASRETGNKLSPLHF; DNA: TGTGCCAGTAGAGAGACAGGGAATAAACTTTCACCCCTCCACTTT
length: 14; V: TRBV29-1; size: -; J: TRBJ2-1; D: TRBD2; CDR3: CSIAAAGGPGEQFF; DNA: TGCAGCATCGCAGCAGCGGGAGGGCCAGGTGAGCAGTTCTTC
length: 15; V: TRBV15; size: -; J: TRBJ2-1; D: -; CDR3: CATSRGRSSYNEQFF; DNA: TGTGCCACCAGCAGGGGACGGTCCTCCTACAATGAGCAGTTCTTC